Shown below are 3 T cell receptor beta chains from a single sample sequenced in a study of blood T cell repertoires in COVID-19. Sequencing used immunoSEQ multiplex PCR; TCRdb keeps in-frame clones, though not all of them. Among some 150,000 clones listed, around 85% were seen once. The sample comprised peripheral blood. The source of these receptors is a woman aged 40 to 55 with active or convalescent COVID-19.

The chain is built from TRBV2 and TRBJ1-1; D possibly corresponds to TRBD1 (5 bases). Trimming removed 7 bases at V and 5 bases at J, with 17 bases between. CDR3 length equals 14 residues. Germline-derived CDR1 and CDR2 are SNHLY and FYNNEI. Here the CDR3 reads CASNQGLTETEAFF. The CDR3 coding sequence is TGTGCCAGCAATCAGGGTTTAACGGAAACTGAAGCTTTCTTT.

This clone appeared a single time. The chain joins TRBV5-5 to TRBJ2-3, with TRBD2 matching over 8 bases. Losses at the gene ends were 0 bases for V and 2 bases for J; bases not matched to a gene: 5. The CDR3 contains 16 residues. In germline, CDR1 is SGHKS, CDR2 YYEKEE (reference sequence). The DNA for the CDR3 is TGTGCCAGCAGCTTGGTCGGGGGGGCCTACACAGATACGCAGTATTTT. Encoded protein: CASSLVGGAYTDTQYF.

The gene calls are TRBV28 and TRBJ2-2, with 7 bases aligning to TRBD2. Germline lookup yields CDR1 MDHEN and CDR2 SYDVKM. The CDR3 runs to 14 residues. Unmatched junction bases numbered 9, after V lost 10 bases and J lost 4 bases. CDR3: CATALGGFTGELFF. As DNA, the CDR3 is TGTGCCACCGCTTTGGGAGGGTTCACCGGGGAGCTGTTTTTT.